Many counts were recorded for the clone carrying this T cell receptor (beta chain). Antigen specificity is unknown. These data come from a study of T cells in Graves' hyperthyroidism and ophthalmopathy. Study findings and constraints: Using 13 V-J features, a model discriminated ophthalmopathy from stable hyperthyroidism.

Regions amplified from RNA transcripts were the TCR beta CDR3 regions. The study used the HTBI primer set for a first-round RT-PCR of the TCR CDR3. TCRdb itself ran the multiplex PCR reads through MiXCR, one entry per CDR3 protein. The sample has approximately 400,000 distinct CDR3 sequences; approximately 20% are singletons. The clonotype comes from a woman aged 18-35 years with Graves' hyperthyroidism. The source material was blood.

CDR3 coding DNA: TGTGCCAGCAGCCTGACAGGTATCAGGCCGACCCAGTACTTC. Translation gives CASSLTGIRPTQYF. The chain uses TRBV7-8 and TRBJ2-5; D may be TRBD1 (6 bases). Germline values: CDR1 SGHVS, CDR2 FQNEAQ. The V gene lost 5 bases and the J gene lost 7 bases, with 17 bases spanning the gap. This CDR3 comprises 14 residues.